This T cell receptor beta chain was recovered during a study of blood T cell repertoires in COVID-19. Study context: The study drew acute and convalescent COVID-19 samples from the United States, Italy and Spain.

CDR3 length: 15 residues. Trimming took 1 base from V and 7 from J, leaving 14 bases between them. From germline, CDR1 is LNHNV and CDR2 YYDKDF (reference sequence). Repertoires were generated with immunoSEQ multiplex PCR, while TCRdb's copy carries only in-frame clones and drops some. Of 100,000 to 150,000 clones listed, roughly three quarters were seen once; the top ten hold 1.5% to 2%. This receptor was identified in a woman in her seventies with acute or convalescent COVID-19. This chain uses TRBV15 with TRBJ1-5; D perhaps matches TRBD1 (5 bases). The specimen sequenced was peripheral blood. The CDR3: CATSRGTLSRQPQHF. The CDR3 nucleotides read TGTGCCACCAGCAGAGGGACATTAAGCAGGCAGCCCCAGCATTTT. Using reference TRBV15 and TRBJ1-5 for the parts outside the CDR3, the full variable domain is DAMVIQNPRYQVTQFGKPVTLSCSQTLNHNVMYWYQQKSSQAPKLLFHYYDKDFNNEADTPDNFQSRRPNTSFCFLDIRSPGLGDTAMYLCATSRGTLSRQPQHFGDGTRLSIL.